The rows below give T cell receptor beta chains drawn from one sample of a study of OX40 agonist ivuxolimab in advanced cancers. TCRdb keeps only in-frame clones here, not all; method: immunoSEQ multiplex PCR. The data contain tens of thousands of clones, more than 70% of them seen just once; the ten biggest clones take up 0.25% to 0.3%. The specimen was CD4+ or CD8+ T cells sorted from blood, collected in a trial of the OX40 agonist ivuxolimab. Every receptor here comes from an adult with an advanced solid tumor such as melanoma, head and neck, liver or kidney cancer. Both conserved end residues are part of each CDR3. Each record gives: V gene, J gene, D gene, clone size, CDR3 DNA, CDR3 protein. A D gene is named only where the DNA matches it firmly. Clone size is stated in some rows and not others, as once, few, many or a class when expanded.

TRBV5-1	TRBJ2-4	TRBD2	.	TGCGCCAGCAGCTTGCTAGTAGCGGGAGGACCAATAGCCAAAAACATTCAGTACTTC	CASSLLVAGGPIAKNIQYF
TRBV28	TRBJ1-1	.	once	TGTGCCAGCATTCCCCCTTTGGGTCGGGACGCCGGCACTGAAGCTTTCTTT	CASIPPLGRDAGTEAFF
TRBV14	TRBJ2-7	.	few	TGTGCCAGCAGCCCTCGGTTTCTCGGGGGTCCCTACGAGCAGTACTTC	CASSPRFLGGPYEQYF
TRBV2	TRBJ1-1	.	.	TGTGCCAGCATGCAGGCCCTGAACACTGAAGCTTTCTTT	CASMQALNTEAFF
TRBV9	TRBJ2-5	TRBD1	.	TGTGCCAGCAGCCCAAGGACAGGACAAGAGACCCAGTACTTC	CASSPRTGQETQYF
TRBV11-1	TRBJ2-7	.	.	TGTGCCAGCAGCTTACCGGGGTTCGAGCAGTACTTC	CASSLPGFEQYF
TRBV11-3	TRBJ2-1	TRBD1	.	TGTGCCAGCAGCTTAGGGACAGGGTCGGCCTACAATGAGCAGTTCTTC	CASSLGTGSAYNEQFF
TRBV25-1	TRBJ2-1	.	few	TGTGCCAGCAGTGTAAGAAGCGTATACAATGAGCAGTTCTTC	CASSVRSVYNEQFF
TRBV5-1	TRBJ1-1	.	.	TGCGCCAGCAGCTTGGGTGGTACCCTGAACACTGAAGCTTTCTTT	CASSLGGTLNTEAFF
TRBV4-3	TRBJ2-5	TRBD2	.	TGCGCCAGCAGCCAATTAGCGGGCGCGGGGGAGACCCAGTACTTC	CASSQLAGAGETQYF
TRBV15	TRBJ2-3	.	few	TGTGCCACCAGCAGACGCCGGGACACAGATACGCAGTATTTT	CATSRRRDTDTQYF
TRBV4-1	TRBJ1-1	.	few	TGCGCCAGCAGCACAAAGCCCAAGAACACTGAAGCTTTCTTT	CASSTKPKNTEAFF
TRBV7-9	TRBJ2-3	.	.	TGTGCCAGCAGCGTCCACACAGATACGCAGTATTTT	CASSVHTDTQYF
TRBV7-3	TRBJ1-2	TRBD1	.	TGTGCCAGCAGCTTCGGACAGGGTGATGGCTACACCTTC	CASSFGQGDGYTF
TRBV28	TRBJ2-7	.	.	TGTGCCAGCAGGAAGAGCGGTACCTACGAGCAGTACTTC	CASRKSGTYEQYF
TRBV18	TRBJ2-5	TRBD1	few	TGTGCCAGCTCACCCATCAACAGGGGTGGGGACCAGTACTTC	CASSPINRGGDQYF
TRBV7-2	TRBJ1-2	.	.	TGTGCCAGCAGTTTCGGCGGAGCTAACTATGGCTACACCTTC	CASSFGGANYGYTF
TRBV15	TRBJ2-2	.	.	TGTGCCACCAGCACTTTCACCGGGGAGCTGTTTTTT	CATSTFTGELFF
TRBV28	TRBJ1-2	.	.	TGTGCCAGCAGTTTGGTAACAAATCGTGGCTACACCTTC	CASSLVTNRGYTF
TRBV15	TRBJ2-4	.	.	TGTGCCACCAGCAGCCCCGGGGTGACAGTAGCCAAAAACATTCAGTACTTC	CATSSPGVTVAKNIQYF
TRBV27	TRBJ2-5	.	.	TGTGCCAGCACTGCGACCCGCGCGGGTGGGTCTCAAGAGACCCAGTACTTC	CASTATRAGGSQETQYF
TRBV13	TRBJ2-5	.	.	TGTGCCAGCAGCTTAGGCTCTTATGGAGAGACCCAGTACTTC	CASSLGSYGETQYF
TRBV5-4	TRBJ2-4	TRBD1	once	TGTGCCAGCAGCTCACGGACAGGGACAGGTTGGGGCGTTCAGTACTTC	CASSSRTGTGWGVQYF
TRBV6-6	TRBJ1-2	TRBD1	.	TGTGCCAGCAGTTACTCCACAGGGGAATATGGCTACACCTTC	CASSYSTGEYGYTF
TRBV21-1	TRBJ2-4	.	.	TGTGCCAGCAGCAAGTTTACCGGGACATCCTATAGGGACATTCAGTACTTC	CASSKFTGTSYRDIQYF
TRBV5-1	TRBJ2-1	.	.	TGCGCCAGCAGCTTGGGGTCCGGGCTGGATGCGCAGTTCTTC	CASSLGSGLDAQFF